This TCR beta chain was obtained from a study of blood T cells in healthy people across ages. Regarding this clonotype: The antigen is unknown.

With a J-beta primer mix and a sample-barcoded 5' primer, a second PCR ran about 6 to 11 cycles. CDR3-containing paired-end reads numbering at least 2.5 million came from each sample. Using its own MiXCR run on the 5' RACE reads, TCRdb lists one record per CDR3 protein. The table has 1,500,000 or so distinct CDR3 sequences, roughly 59% seen once; the top ten hold over 5.5%. The V end was cut by 6 bases, the J end by 1 base, with 10 bases between. Looked up from germline, CDR1 is SGHAT and CDR2 is FQNNGV. The CDR3 has 14 residues. Overall study results and limits: Both higher diversity and more naive CD4+ cells marked long-lived donors when set against aged donors.

The clonotype originates from a man aged 18 to 30 in good health. The chain recombines TRBV11-2 with TRBJ2-4, with D uncertain. The specimen sequenced was blood. The CDR3 sequence: CASSSYVAKNIQYF. For the CDR3, the DNA is TGTGCCAGCAGTTCTTATGTGGCCAAAAACATTCAGTACTTC.